This T cell receptor beta chain was sequenced during a study of beta chain features in type 1 diabetes. Findings of the study overall: People with Type 1 diabetes carried modestly yet significantly shorter TCRB CDR3s in all four CD4+ subsets. Fewer insertions but more deletions were seen at VDJ junctions in type 1 diabetes patients. The cDNA sequencing approach could over-represent high-TCR-expressing cells.

The V gene's germline CDR1 is LGHNA and CDR2 YSLEER. The CDR3 is made up of 14 amino acids. The V end was cut by 0 bases, the J end by 3 bases, with 6 bases between. Regarding this clone: Its antigen remains unidentified.

Cells sorted by CD45RO/CCR7/CD25/CD127/CD95/CD27 comprised CD4+ naive, central memory, regulatory and stem cell-like memory cells. Populations isolated by sorting all had purity greater than 95%. The authors reverse transcribed all of the isolated RNA, so sequencing captured expressed TCRB transcripts. Measured with immunoSEQ multiplex PCR; TCRdb has only the in-frame clones, and not every one. The sample lists hundreds of thousands of clones, over 13% occurring once. The receptor was isolated from a man younger than 35 with type 1 diabetes. The chain couples TRBV4-3 to TRBJ1-5; D is unclear. Sequencing was carried out using naive CD4+ T cells from blood. The CDR3 region has the DNA TGCGCCAGCAGCCAAGAGGCCTTCAATCAGCCCCAGCATTTT. Its protein is CASSQEAFNQPQHF.